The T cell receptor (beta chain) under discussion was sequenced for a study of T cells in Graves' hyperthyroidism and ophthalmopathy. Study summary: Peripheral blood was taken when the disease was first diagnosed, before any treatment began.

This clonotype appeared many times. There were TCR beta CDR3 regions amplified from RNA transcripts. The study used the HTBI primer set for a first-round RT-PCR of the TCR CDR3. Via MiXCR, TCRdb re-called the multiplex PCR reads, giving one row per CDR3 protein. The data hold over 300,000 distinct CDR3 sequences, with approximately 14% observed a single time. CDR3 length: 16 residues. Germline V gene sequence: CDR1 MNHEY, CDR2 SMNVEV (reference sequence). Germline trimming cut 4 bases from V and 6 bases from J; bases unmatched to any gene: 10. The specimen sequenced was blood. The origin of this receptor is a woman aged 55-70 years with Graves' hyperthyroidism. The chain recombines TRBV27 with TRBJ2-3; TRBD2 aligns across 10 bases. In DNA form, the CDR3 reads TGTGCCAGCAGTTGGGGGACTAGCGCGCAAGGGGATACGCAGTATTTT. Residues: CASSWGTSAQGDTQYF.